This T cell receptor (beta chain) derives from a study of T cell responses to AZD1222 COVID-19 vaccine. General study findings and limits: Mostly white British, mostly female donors; authors suggested clonal diversity may be underestimated. After two AZD1222 doses, spike-specific TCR breadth and depth rose versus day 0. There were vaccine-associated CD4 TCRs across spike, dominant at 160-218 and 743-854.

The CDR3 runs 13 residues. Germline V gives CDR1 SQVTM, CDR2 ANQGSEA. V lost 5 bases to trimming and J lost 4 bases; unmatched junction nucleotides: 7. To note about this clone: Antigen: not known.

Clones were sequenced by immunoSEQ multiplex PCR, and TCRdb holds only the in-frame ones, with some missing. There are approximately 150,000 clones in the sample; about 91% occur only once, and around 1% lies in the top ten. Second-dose intervals near 4 or 12 weeks were combined. The sequenced sample was peripheral blood, obtained 28 days after the second AZD1222 dose. The TCR originated in an adult who received the AZD1222 COVID-19 vaccine. V is TRBV29-1 and J is TRBJ1-2; TRBD1 matches 7 bases. The CDR3 region is CSVQTGMVYGYTF. CDR3 bases: TGCAGCGTTCAGACAGGGATGGTCTATGGCTACACCTTC.